The 23 T cell receptor beta chains below come from one sample, sequenced in a study of blood T cell repertoires in COVID-19. Generated by immunoSEQ multiplex PCR, the TCRdb table keeps only in-frame clones and is missing some. Here the sample spans around 130,000 clones, approximately 90% being singletons. Source material: peripheral blood. The source is a man aged 40-55 years with acute or convalescent COVID-19.

The V call is TRBV27, the J call TRBJ1-3; D is unresolved. This CDR3 spans 15 amino acids. Germline assignment: CDR1 MNHEY and CDR2 SMNVEV (reference sequence). Trimming shortened V by 0 bases and J by 1 base, and 7 bases separated the two germline ends. The CDR3 DNA reads TGTGCCAGCAGTTTATCGTGGGAGTCTGGAAACACCATATATTTT. The encoded protein is CASSLSWESGNTIYF.

The J gene is TRBJ2-1, the V gene TRBV5-1, with TRBD1 identical over 7 bases. Trimming removed 4 bases from V and 4 bases from J; junction bases left unmatched: 5. The CDR3 contains 14 residues. Germline V gene sequence: CDR1 SGHRS, CDR2 YFSETQ. The CDR3 region is CASSLTGQYNEQFF. Written as DNA, the CDR3 is TGCGCCAGCAGCCTTACGGGACAGTACAATGAGCAGTTCTTC.

Here the CDR3 reads CASNDRYDNEQFF. The CDR3 region has the DNA TGCGCCAGCAACGACAGGTACGACAATGAGCAGTTCTTC. This rearrangement joins TRBV5-1 to TRBJ2-1, with D perhaps TRBD1 (6 bases). CDR3 length: 13 residues. Between the trimmed V and J ends, which lost 6 bases and 5 bases, there was a span of 12 bases. Germline CDR1 reads SGHRS; CDR2 reads YFSETQ.

The CDR3 nucleotides are TGTGCCAGCTCCCCGGGACAGAACTACGAGCAGTACTTC. Its translation: CASSPGQNYEQYF. V and J are TRBV18 and TRBJ2-7, with TRBD1 identical over 7 bases. The CDR3 contains 13 residues. Germline V lookup: CDR1 KGHSH, CDR2 LQKENI. The J segment lost 3 bases and the V segment lost 6 bases, leaving 5 bases of the junction unmatched.

DNA for the CDR3: TGTGCAAGTCGCTTATTCGAGCAGCGGAGTTCCTACGAGCAGTACTTC. This encodes CASRLFEQRSSYEQYF. V is TRBV12-2 and J is TRBJ2-7; the table's D call of TRBD2 was not tested on the DNA. TRBV12-2 is described as a pseudogene. CDR3 length: 16 residues.

This clone was observed a handful of times. The J gene is TRBJ2-7, the V gene TRBV10-3; TRBD2 matches 8 bases. CDR3 size: 15 residues. Per the germline V gene, CDR1 is ENHRY and CDR2 is SYGVKD. V shed 4 bases and J 4 bases; nucleotides not matched to a gene: 9. The CDR3 here is CAISVGGVGSYEQYF. The DNA for the CDR3 is TGTGCCATCAGTGTCGGGGGGGTCGGGTCGTACGAGCAGTACTTC.

This clone was seen a handful of times. V and J are TRBV30 and TRBJ1-2; possible D gene TRBD1, 5 bases. This CDR3 is 15 amino acids long. With 4 bases removed from V and 3 bases from J, the gap between germline ends came to 18 bases. The germline V gene has CDR1 GTSNPN and CDR2 SVGIG (reference sequence). The CDR3 reads CAWTPKGGVDYGYTF. CDR3 nucleotide sequence: TGTGCCTGGACCCCCAAGGGAGGGGTGGACTATGGCTACACCTTC.

The gene calls are TRBV7-7 and TRBJ2-5; 7 bases agree with TRBD1. The V gene's germline CDR1 is SSHAT and CDR2 FNYEAQ (reference sequence). V lost 5 bases to trimming and J lost 4 bases; unmatched junction nucleotides: 7. This CDR3 spans 14 amino acids. Here the CDR3 reads CASSPDRNVETQYF. The DNA for the CDR3 is TGTGCCAGCAGCCCGGACAGGAACGTAGAGACCCAGTACTTC.

The chain couples TRBV18 to TRBJ2-2, with TRBD2 as a possible D gene (6 bases). V was shortened by 3 bases and J by 3 bases, with 8 bases between the two germline ends. This CDR3 has 14 amino acids. CDR1 is KGHSH and CDR2 is LQKENI in the germline V gene. This CDR3 is CASSPGGYTGELFF. CDR3 in DNA: TGTGCCAGCTCACCGGGGGGATACACCGGGGAGCTGTTTTTT. Full variable domain (rest looked up from reference TRBV18 and TRBJ2-2): NAGVMQNPRHLVRRRGQEARLRCSPMKGHSHVYWYRQLPEEGLKFMVYLQKENIIDESGMPKERFSAEFPKEGPSILRIQQVVRGDSAAYFCASSPGGYTGELFFGEGSRLTVL.

This chain connects TRBV9 to TRBJ1-6; TRBD1 is a possible D gene (5 bases). CDR3 length equals 13 residues. Trimming removed 3 bases from V and 7 bases from J, with 8 bases in between. Per germline, CDR1 SGDLS and CDR2 YYNGEE. CDR3 bases: TGTGCCAGCAGCGGGACATTAAATTCACCCCTCCACTTT. Its protein is CASSGTLNSPLHF.

V gene TRBV14 combines with J gene TRBJ2-5, with D perhaps TRBD2 (5 bases). V lost 1 base, J lost 2 bases, and 14 bases lay in between. The germline V gene has CDR1 SGHDN and CDR2 FVKESK. The CDR3 totals 16 residues. CDR3 residues: CASSQVPGLGQETQYF. The CDR3 bases are TGTGCCAGCAGCCAAGTGCCGGGGTTGGGTCAAGAGACCCAGTACTTC.

The chain has TRBV9 and TRBJ2-1; TRBD1 agrees at 7 bases. This CDR3 is 17 amino acids long. Germline V gene data show CDR1 as SGDLS and CDR2 as YYNGEE. V shed 0 bases and J 2 bases; nucleotides not matched to a gene: 8. CDR3 sequence: CASSVASQGLTYNEQFF. DNA for the CDR3: TGTGCCAGCAGCGTAGCGTCACAGGGGCTAACCTACAATGAGCAGTTCTTC.

The CDR3 DNA sequence: TGTGCCAGCTGCCGAACGGGGGGGCCGGCAGAGACCCAGTACTTC. It is translated as CASCRTGGPAETQYF. The genes are TRBV6-2 or TRBV6-3 and TRBJ2-5, with 8 bases fitting TRBD2. CDR3 size: 15 residues. The V and J ends lost 8 bases and 4 bases, in that order; junction bases with no gene match: 12. Per germline, CDR1 MNHEY and CDR2 SVGEGT.

V is TRBV7-6 and J is TRBJ1-1, with D maybe TRBD1 (6 bases). In germline, CDR1 is SGHVS, CDR2 FNYEAQ. V was clipped by 2 bases and J by 4 bases, with 8 bases between them. The CDR3 length is 13 residues. CDR3 sequence reads: CASSLSTGTEAFF. The CDR3 coding sequence is TGTGCCAGCAGCTTATCGACAGGCACTGAAGCTTTCTTT.

The CDR3 spells CASRPGQGTEQYF. The CDR3 nucleotides are TGTGCCAGCAGGCCGGGACAGGGAACCGAGCAGTACTTC. The chain recombines TRBV12-3 or TRBV12-4 with TRBJ2-7; TRBD1 agrees at 9 bases. J was trimmed by 6 bases and V by 6 bases; bases with no gene match: 6. This CDR3 has 13 residues.

The gene calls are TRBV7-9 and TRBJ1-1, with 9 bases that match TRBD1. After removal of 4 bases from V and 2 bases from J, the junction contained 11 bases not matched to a gene. The V gene's germline CDR1 is SEHNR and CDR2 FQNEAQ (reference sequence). The CDR3 spans 17 residues. DNA of the CDR3: TGTGCCAGCAGCTCCCCCCAGGGGACAGGGTATAACACTGAAGCTTTCTTT. As protein: CASSSPQGTGYNTEAFF.

This chain uses TRBV27 with TRBJ1-2; D may be TRBD1 (5 bases). V was cut by 2 bases and J by 3 bases, with 10 bases left in between. The germline V gene encodes CDR1 MNHEY and CDR2 SMNVEV (reference sequence). This CDR3 spans 14 amino acids. CDR3 coding DNA: TGTGCCAGCAGTTTAACTTGGGGGGACTATGGCTACACCTTC. This codes for CASSLTWGDYGYTF.

The chain recombines TRBV19 with TRBJ1-6, with D possibly matching TRBD1 (6 bases). Per germline, CDR1 LNHDA and CDR2 SQIVND (reference sequence). This CDR3 has 15 residues. Between the trimmed V and J ends, which lost 6 bases and 5 bases, there was a span of 14 bases. The CDR3 nucleotides are TGTGCCAGTAGGGACGGACAGTTTGATAATTCACCCCTCCACTTT. This sequence encodes CASRDGQFDNSPLHF.

This chain links TRBV4-1 with TRBJ1-6, with D possibly being TRBD1 (5 bases). Germline V gene data show CDR1 as MGHRA and CDR2 as YSYEKL. The CDR3 totals 16 residues. V lost 1 base and J lost 6, with 13 bases in between. The CDR3 nucleotides read TGCGCCAGCAGCCAAGTAGGGGCTCCAATTAATTCACCCCTCCACTTT. The encoded protein is CASSQVGAPINSPLHF.

V is TRBV6-6 and J is TRBJ1-2; 7 bases agree with TRBD1. Germline CDR1 is MNHNY and CDR2 is SVGAGI (reference sequence). J was trimmed by 8 bases and V by 5 bases; bases with no gene match: 2. There are 11 residues in the CDR3. CDR3 in amino acids: CASSPGGGYTF. The CDR3 bases are TGTGCCAGCAGTCCAGGGGGGGGCTACACCTTC.

This chain uses TRBV7-8 with TRBJ2-2, with TRBD2 identical over 13 bases. Germline loops: CDR1 SGHVS, CDR2 FQNEAQ. This CDR3 has 16 amino acids. J lost 5 bases, V lost 5 bases, and 5 bases had no gene match. The CDR3 sequence is CASSVTSGRGTGELFF. The DNA for the CDR3 is TGTGCCAGCAGCGTAACTAGCGGGAGGGGAACCGGGGAGCTGTTTTTT.

This clone appeared many times. The chain links TRBV5-1 to TRBJ2-1, with 12 bases that match TRBD2. Looked up from germline, CDR1 is SGHRS and CDR2 is YFSETQ. This CDR3 comprises 15 residues. V was pared by 4 bases and J by 5 bases, with 4 bases of the junction left unmatched. The CDR3 loop reads CASSRLAGVDNEQFF. In nucleotides, the CDR3 is TGCGCCAGCAGCAGACTAGCGGGAGTGGACAATGAGCAGTTCTTC.

The rearrangement uses TRBV6-1 and TRBJ2-7; 13 nucleotides line up with TRBD2. Unmatched junction bases numbered 13, after V lost 4 bases and J lost 7 bases. Germline CDR1 and CDR2: MNHNS and SASEGT. The CDR3 consists of 17 residues. The DNA for the CDR3 is TGTGCCAGCAGTGTGATCTCCGGACTAGCGGGAGTGGGGGAGCAGTACTTC. Translated: CASSVISGLAGVGEQYF.